The 32 T cell receptor beta chains below all came from one sample that was sequenced in a study of spatial heterogeneity in lung cancer. Sample time point: sample taken at primary tumor resection. From the 5' RACE reads, TCRdb called clonotypes with MiXCR, one entry per CDR3 protein. The repertoire includes under 2,500 distinct CDR3 sequences, around 13% of them detected once, and about 24% sits in the top ten. Sequenced here: normal lung tissue next to the tumor, sampled at surgery. The receptors derive from a female donor with early-stage non-small cell lung cancer.

At least ten counts were recorded for this clonotype. The rearrangement uses TRBV6-5 and TRBJ1-1, with 10 bases that match TRBD1. Trimming removed 4 bases from V and 0 bases from J; junction bases left unmatched: 5. The CDR3 length is 16 residues. Germline V CDR1 and CDR2: MNHEY, SVGAGI. CDR3 region: CASSFGTGVMNTEAFF. Written as DNA, the CDR3 is TGTGCCAGCAGTTTCGGGACAGGGGTCATGAACACTGAAGCTTTCTTT.

Remarks on this clonotype: The junction does not match germline at one end; this may be a read error. V gene TRBV28 combines with J gene TRBJ1-6; 7 nucleotides match TRBD1. CDR1 and CDR2 from the germline V gene are MDHEN and SYDVKM. CDR3 length equals 16 residues. Here the CDR3 reads CTSSLQRTGSGSSLHF. The CDR3 DNA sequence: TGTACCAGCAGTTTACAAAGGACAGGCTCCGGTTCATCCCTCCACTTT. Full variable domain (remainder filled in from reference TRBV28 and TRBJ1-6): DVKVTQSSRYLVKRTGEKVFLECVQDMDHENMFWYRQDPGLGLRLIYFSYDVKMKEKGDIPEGYSVSREKKERFSLILESASTNQTSMYLCTSSLQRTGSGSSLHFGNGTRLTVT.

The genes are TRBV5-4 and TRBJ2-5; a possible D gene is TRBD2 (5 bases). CDR3 length: 14 residues. Germline CDR1 is SGHNT and CDR2 is YYREEE (reference sequence). Trimming pared 2 bases from V and 4 bases from J, leaving 12 bases between. The CDR3 region is CASSLGLAGETQYF. The CDR3 DNA follows: TGTGCCAGCAGCTTAGGGCTAGCAGGAGAGACCCAGTACTTC.

The genes are TRBV2 and TRBJ2-7, with D perhaps assigned TRBD1 or TRBD2 (5 bases each). The CDR3 totals 11 residues. V was trimmed by 6 bases and J by 2 bases, leaving 5 bases between them. Looked up from germline, CDR1 is SNHLY and CDR2 is FYNNEI. This CDR3 reads CASRGAYEQYF. CDR3 coding DNA: TGTGCCAGCAGGGGGGCCTACGAGCAGTACTTC. The variable domain in full, completed from reference TRBV2 and TRBJ2-7, reads EPEVTQTPSHQVTQMGQEVILRCVPISNHLYFYWYRQILGQKVEFLVSFYNNEISEKSEIFDDQFSVERPDGSNFTLKIRSTKLEDSAMYFCASRGAYEQYFGPGTRLTVT.

In this sample, this clonotype is medium-sized (0.01 to 0.1%). V usage is TRBV29-1 and J usage is TRBJ2-3; TRBD1 aligns across 9 bases. The trim removed 4 bases at V and 4 bases at J, leaving 9 bases unmatched. The CDR3 spans 15 residues. The germline gives CDR1 SQVTM, CDR2 ANQGSEA. CDR3 nucleotides: TGCAGCGTTGTCCGAGGGGACAGGGAGGCAGATACGCAGTATTTT. Translated, it gives CSVVRGDREADTQYF.

This clonotype has at least ten counts. The chain carries TRBV28 and TRBJ1-3; 7 bases align to TRBD1. V was clipped by 11 bases and J by 4 bases; unmatched bases: 11. The CDR3 covers 14 residues. CDR1 and CDR2 (germline): MDHEN, SYDVKM. The CDR3 region has the DNA TGTGCCGTTCGGGACAGCAATATCGGAAACACCATATATTTT. Its protein product is CAVRDSNIGNTIYF.

The sample holds many counts of this clonotype. A much larger clonotype is one base distant, so this may be a read error. The conserved final phenylalanine or tryptophan is absent from the CDR3, which likely points to a read error. This CDR3 is CASSPTNQPQHL. Written as DNA, the CDR3 is TGTGCCAGCAGCCCCACGAATCAGCCCCAGCATTTG. J is TRBJ1-5 and V is TRBV28; D is uncertain. The CDR3 spans 12 residues. V was clipped by 6 bases and J by 4 bases, with 7 bases between them. Germline-derived CDR1 and CDR2 are MDHEN and SYDVKM.

This clonotype ranks as medium-sized (0.01 to 0.1%). The chain uses TRBV20-1 and TRBJ2-5; 7 bases fit TRBD2. The CDR3 length is 16 residues. V lost 3 bases to trimming and J lost 0 bases; unmatched junction nucleotides: 10. In germline, CDR1 is DFQATT, CDR2 SNEGSKA (reference sequence). The CDR3 spells CSASGDGRGYQETQYF. CDR3 DNA: TGCAGTGCTAGCGGCGATGGGCGGGGGTACCAAGAGACCCAGTACTTC.

Only one count was recorded for this clonotype. DNA for the CDR3: TGTGCCAGCAGCTTAACAGGAGCTGAAGCTTTCTTT. Translated: CASSLTGAEAFF. This chain connects TRBV6-5 to TRBJ1-1; tentative D call: TRBD1 (5 bases). V was shortened by 6 bases and J by 6 bases, with 11 bases between the two germline ends. The CDR3 runs to 12 residues. Germline V CDR1 and CDR2: MNHEY, SVGAGI.

The chain uses TRBV12-3 or TRBV12-4 and TRBJ1-2; 7 bases match TRBD1. The ends lost 1 base at V and 2 bases at J; junction bases unmatched: 4. There are 15 residues in the CDR3. As DNA, the CDR3 is TGTGCCAGCAGTTTAGGCCAGACAGGGAACTATGGCTACACCTTC. Its protein product is CASSLGQTGNYGYTF.

The chain employs TRBV6-2 or TRBV6-3 and TRBJ2-7; D is unresolved. The germline CDR1 and CDR2 sequences are MNHEY and SVGEGT. V lost 0 bases, J lost 2 bases, and 8 bases lay in between. CDR3 length: 14 residues. CDR3 bases: TGTGCCAGCAGTTACTCCCGCCTCCCCTACGAGCAGTACGTC. It specifies CASSYSRLPYEQYV.

By share of the sample, this clonotype is medium-sized. This chain links TRBV28 with TRBJ1-1; no firm D call. The CDR3 is 14 residues long. Germline CDR1 MDHEN, CDR2 SYDVKM. Trimming removed 7 bases from V and 7 bases from J, with 19 bases in between. CDR3 in DNA: TGTGCCAGCACTCCACCCAGACTTCGGGGTGAAGCTTTCTTT. It codes for CASTPPRLRGEAFF.

In its sample, this clonotype was seen many times. V and J are TRBV3-1 and TRBJ2-7, with D tentatively TRBD2 (5 bases). V shed 2 bases and J shed 6 bases, with 11 bases lying between them. Germline V CDR1 and CDR2: LGHDT, YNNKEL (reference sequence). The CDR3 contains 13 residues. CDR3 in DNA: TGTGCCAGCAGCCAAATGCTAGCATCCGAGCAGTACTTC. Translated: CASSQMLASEQYF.

This clonotype was counted many times. The V gene is TRBV5-1, the J gene TRBJ2-2, with D perhaps matching TRBD2 (6 bases). The germline gives CDR1 SGHRS, CDR2 YFSETQ. V gave up 4 bases and J gave up 2 bases, with 12 bases separating them. The CDR3 contains 15 residues. CDR3 amino acids: CASSAGTGNTGELFF. In DNA form, the CDR3 reads TGCGCCAGCAGCGCCGGGACTGGCAACACCGGGGAGCTGTTTTTT. Drawing the rest from reference TRBV5-1 and TRBJ2-2, the complete variable domain is KAGVTQTPRYLIKTRGQQVTLSCSPISGHRSVSWYQQTPGQGLQFLFEYFSETQRNKGNFPGRFSGRQFSNSRSEMNVSTLELGDSALYLCASSAGTGNTGELFFGEGSRLTVL.

This clonotype was detected ten times or more. This chain uses TRBV10-3 with TRBJ1-1, with a weak D call TRBD1 (6 bases). Trimming took off 8 bases at V and 1 base at J, with 17 bases between the two ends. CDR1 and CDR2 from the germline V gene are ENHRY and SYGVKD. The CDR3 totals 15 residues. The CDR3, as DNA: TGTGCCATCTCCCCAAGGGGGGGCGAGAACACTGAAGCTTTCTTT. Protein sequence: CAISPRGGENTEAFF.

Of note for this clonotype: Germline is not matched at one junction end, which may reflect a read error. This chain links TRBV6-1 with TRBJ2-3; 8 bases fit TRBD2. The germline gives CDR1 MNHNS, CDR2 SASEGT. This CDR3 has 16 amino acids. The CDR3 nucleotides are TGCGCCAGCAGGGCCCGGGTAGCGGGGAGCACAGATACGCAGTATTTT. Protein: CASRARVAGSTDTQYF.

By share, this clonotype counts as medium-sized. This CDR3 reads CASSQDSTINTEAFF. CDR3 nucleotides: TGCGCCAGCAGCCAAGACTCGACAATAAACACTGAAGCTTTCTTT. This chain uses TRBV4-1 with TRBJ1-1; D gene uncertain. The V gene's germline CDR1 is MGHRA and CDR2 YSYEKL. The CDR3 runs to 15 residues. The germline V and J ends were trimmed by 0 bases and 2 bases, with 10 bases remaining between them.

This clonotype is medium-sized within its sample. The chain is built from TRBV29-1 and TRBJ1-5, with D maybe TRBD1 (5 bases). Between the trimmed V and J ends, which lost 3 bases and 9 bases, there was a span of 12 bases. This CDR3 contains 12 residues. Germline V gene data show CDR1 as SQVTM and CDR2 as ANQGSEA. This CDR3 reads CSVDVGQGPQHF. As DNA, the CDR3 is TGCAGCGTTGATGTGGGCCAGGGGCCCCAGCATTTT. Together with reference TRBV29-1 and TRBJ1-5, the CDR3 gives the full variable domain: SAVISQKPSRDICQRGTSLTIQCQVDSQVTMMFWYRQQPGQSLTLIATANQGSEATYESGFVIDKFPISRPNLTFSTLTVSNMSPEDSSIYLCSVDVGQGPQHFGDGTRLSIL.

By share, this clonotype ranks as medium-sized. DNA of the CDR3: TGTGCCAGCAGTTACGGGACAGGGATCTTTGGCTACACCTTC. Translated, it gives CASSYGTGIFGYTF. This chain links TRBV6-6 with TRBJ1-2; the match to TRBD1 covers 9 bases. Germline V gene sequence: CDR1 MNHNY, CDR2 SVGAGI (reference sequence). V shed 2 bases and J 7 bases; nucleotides not matched to a gene: 5. The CDR3 contains 14 residues.

A word on this clonotype: One junction end disagrees with the germline gene, perhaps due to a read error. The chain carries TRBV7-9 and TRBJ2-1, with D perhaps being TRBD1 or TRBD2 (6 bases each). Germline V gene sequence: CDR1 SEHNR, CDR2 FQNEAQ (reference sequence). The CDR3 runs 14 residues. In DNA form, the CDR3 reads TGTGCCAGCAGCCCCGGGGGCTCCGACAATGAGCAGTTCTTC. Its protein is CASSPGGSDNEQFF.

This clonotype was detected ten times or more. The CDR3, as DNA: TGTGCCAGCAGCCCCAGGACAGGGGTAAATTCACCCCTCCACTTT. It is translated as CASSPRTGVNSPLHF. This rearrangement joins TRBV6-5 to TRBJ1-6, with 9 positions matching TRBD1. Per the germline V gene, CDR1 is MNHEY and CDR2 is SVGAGI. The CDR3 covers 15 residues. Losses at the gene ends were 6 bases for V and 7 bases for J; bases not matched to a gene: 7.

This clonotype is labeled large. The rearrangement links TRBV10-3 to TRBJ2-1; 9 positions match TRBD1. V gave up 2 bases and J gave up 8 bases; unmatched junction bases: 10. The CDR3 runs 16 residues. The germline gives CDR1 ENHRY, CDR2 SYGVKD. CDR3 in DNA: TGTGCCATCAGTGAGATACCCGGGACAGGGTACGATGAGCAGTTCTTC. Translating gives CAISEIPGTGYDEQFF.

Ten or more counts support this clonotype. CDR3 nucleotide sequence: TGTGCTAGTGGTCCGGACAGGGCGGTTATTCAGCCCCAGCATTTT. Amino acids: CASGPDRAVIQPQHF. This chain joins TRBV12-5 and TRBJ1-5, with TRBD1 identical over 8 bases. This CDR3 has 15 residues. After removal of 5 bases from V and 6 bases from J, the junction contained 9 bases not matched to a gene. Germline lookup yields CDR1 LGHNT and CDR2 FRNRAP.

In this sample, this clonotype turned up once. The chain uses TRBV19 and TRBJ1-1; 11 positions match TRBD1. V gave up 6 bases and J gave up 1 base; unmatched junction bases: 4. Germline V lookup: CDR1 LNHDA, CDR2 SQIVND (reference sequence). The length of the CDR3 is 15 residues. The CDR3 reads CASRGQGVWNTEAFF. For the CDR3, the DNA is TGTGCCAGTAGGGGACAGGGGGTCTGGAACACTGAAGCTTTCTTT.

This clonotype is medium-sized within its sample. The chain uses TRBV29-1 and TRBJ1-2; no reliable D call. This CDR3 has 13 residues. V lost 6 bases and J 6 bases, leaving 17 bases between the germline ends. Germline CDR1 and CDR2: SQVTM and ANQGSEA. The DNA for the CDR3 is TGCAGCGTGGACCGGACGGTGAAGAATGGCTACACCTTC. It translates to CSVDRTVKNGYTF.

The chain combines TRBV28 with TRBJ2-2; tentative D call: TRBD2 (5 bases). Germline CDR1 and CDR2: MDHEN and SYDVKM. The V end was cut by 4 bases, the J end by 5 bases, with 8 bases between. The CDR3 runs 13 residues. DNA for the CDR3: TGTGCCAGCAGTTCTCGGGGAACCGGGGAGCTGTTTTTT. Encoded protein: CASSSRGTGELFF.

This clonotype was observed many times. The chain is built from TRBV29-1 and TRBJ1-2, with D unclear. Trimming pared 2 bases from V and 8 bases from J, leaving 12 bases between. Germline CDR1 SQVTM, CDR2 ANQGSEA. CDR3 length: 12 amino acids. CDR3 coding DNA: TGCAGCGTTGAATGGCCGGTCGGAGGCTACACCTTC. This translates into CSVEWPVGGYTF.

This clonotype was detected ten times or more. The V and J genes are TRBV29-1 and TRBJ2-1, with 10 positions matching TRBD2. Germline V gene data show CDR1 as SQVTM and CDR2 as ANQGSEA. CDR3 length: 15 residues. V lost 7 bases to trimming and J lost 5 bases; unmatched junction nucleotides: 11. The CDR3 DNA follows: TGCAGCGCACGAGGGACCGGGACTAGCGACAATGAGCAGTTCTTC. This sequence encodes CSARGTGTSDNEQFF.

Sample share makes this clonotype medium-sized. The genes are TRBV5-8 and TRBJ2-5, with 9 bases identical to TRBD1. Per the germline V gene, CDR1 is SGHTS and CDR2 is YDEGEE. The CDR3 contains 17 residues. V lost 4 bases, J lost 5 bases, and 15 bases stayed unmatched. CDR3 coding DNA: TGTGCCAGCAGCAAAGGACAGGGGTTCCACGAAGCCGAGACCCAGTACTTC. Translation: CASSKGQGFHEAETQYF. Full variable domain (remainder filled in from reference TRBV5-8 and TRBJ2-5): EAGVTQSPTHLIKTRGQQATLRCSPISGHTSVYWYQQALGLGLQFLLWYDEGEERNRGNFPPRFSGRQFPNYSSELNVNALELEDSALYLCASSKGQGFHEAETQYFGPGTRLLVL.

As concerns this clonotype: At one boundary the junction diverges from the germline segment, which might be a read error. The CDR3 DNA reads TGTGCCAACAGTACCCACACCGGGGAGCTGTTTTTT. The encoded protein is CANSTHTGELFF. This rearrangement joins TRBV2 to TRBJ2-2; unclear D gene. The CDR3 length is 12 residues. Germline V gene sequence: CDR1 SNHLY, CDR2 FYNNEI.

This clonotype is deemed medium-sized. V usage is TRBV11-2 and J usage is TRBJ2-1; D is tentatively TRBD1 or TRBD2 (5 bases each). Germline assignment: CDR1 SGHAT and CDR2 FQNNGV. Trimming removed 7 bases at V and 4 bases at J, with 14 bases between. This CDR3 region has 14 residues. CDR3 in amino acids: CASTRGAAYNEQFF. The CDR3 DNA sequence: TGTGCCAGCACCCGAGGGGCCGCGTACAATGAGCAGTTCTTC.

The chain carries TRBV3-1 and TRBJ1-2, with 10 bases aligning to TRBD1. CDR3 length equals 18 residues. With V trimmed by 1 base and J by 4 bases, 12 bases remained unmatched. CDR1 and CDR2 (germline): LGHDT, YNNKEL (reference sequence). CDR3 amino acids: CASSQVTPGQGEGYGYTF. As DNA, the CDR3 is TGTGCCAGCAGCCAAGTAACCCCCGGACAGGGGGAAGGCTATGGCTACACCTTC.